The sequence of this T cell receptor beta chain was determined in a study of cytomegalovirus exposure and HLA in healthy donors. The germline V gene has CDR1 SGDLS and CDR2 YYNGEE. The CDR3 is 13 amino acids. V was pared by 4 bases and J by 2 bases, with 10 bases between. Researchers ran the PCR with 60 Vbeta and 13 Jbeta primers. Assay: immunoSEQ multiplex PCR; the TCRdb copy retains only in-frame clones and omits some. The sample records 150,000 or so clones, around three fifths being singletons. The TCR was taken from a woman aged 30 to 39 in good health and CMV-seropositive. This chain uses TRBV9 with TRBJ2-7, with D possibly matching TRBD1 (6 bases). The sample taken for sequencing was PBMCs. CDR3 coding DNA: TGTGCCAGCAGCCTAGGACAGCCCTACGAGCAGTACTTC. Its translation: CASSLGQPYEQYF.